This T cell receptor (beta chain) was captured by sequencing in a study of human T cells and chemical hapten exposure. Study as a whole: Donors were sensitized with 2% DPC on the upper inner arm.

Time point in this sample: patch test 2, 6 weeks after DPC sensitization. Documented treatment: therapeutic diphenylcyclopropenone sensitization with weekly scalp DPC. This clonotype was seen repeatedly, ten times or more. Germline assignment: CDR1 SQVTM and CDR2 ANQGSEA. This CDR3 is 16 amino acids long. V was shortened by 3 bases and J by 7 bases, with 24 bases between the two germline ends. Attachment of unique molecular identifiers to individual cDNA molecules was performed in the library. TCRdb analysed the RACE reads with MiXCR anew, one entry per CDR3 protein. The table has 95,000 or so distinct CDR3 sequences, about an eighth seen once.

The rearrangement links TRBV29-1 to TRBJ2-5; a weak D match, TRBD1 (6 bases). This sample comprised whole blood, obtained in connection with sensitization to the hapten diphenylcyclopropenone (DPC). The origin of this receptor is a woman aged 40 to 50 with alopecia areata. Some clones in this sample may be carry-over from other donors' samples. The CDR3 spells CSVDYGMGHAGGTQYF. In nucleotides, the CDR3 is TGCAGCGTTGACTACGGGATGGGACACGCTGGCGGGACCCAGTACTTC.